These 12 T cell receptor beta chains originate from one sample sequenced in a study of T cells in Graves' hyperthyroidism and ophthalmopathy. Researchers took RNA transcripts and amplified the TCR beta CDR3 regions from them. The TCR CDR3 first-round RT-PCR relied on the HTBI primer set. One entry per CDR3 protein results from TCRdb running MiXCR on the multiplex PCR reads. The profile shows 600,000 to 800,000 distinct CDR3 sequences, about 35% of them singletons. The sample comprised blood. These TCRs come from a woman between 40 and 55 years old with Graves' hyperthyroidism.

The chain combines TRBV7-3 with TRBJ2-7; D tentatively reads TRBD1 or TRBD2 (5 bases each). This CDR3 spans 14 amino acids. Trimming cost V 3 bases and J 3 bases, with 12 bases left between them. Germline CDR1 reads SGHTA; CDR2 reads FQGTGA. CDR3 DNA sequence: TGTGCCAGCAGCTTTGCAGGGAGTGGCTACGAGCAGTACTTC. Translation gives CASSFAGSGYEQYF.

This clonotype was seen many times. CDR3 loop: CASSLLSSGDYGYTF. The CDR3 DNA is TGTGCCAGCAGCCTTTTATCCAGTGGAGACTATGGCTACACCTTC. The chain employs TRBV9 and TRBJ1-2; D remains unclear. V lost 4 bases and J 3 bases, leaving 16 bases between the germline ends. Germline V gene sequence: CDR1 SGDLS, CDR2 YYNGEE. This CDR3 contains 15 residues. The full variable domain, in which reference TRBV9 and TRBJ1-2 provide the parts outside the CDR3, is DSGVTQTPKHLITATGQRVTLRCSPRSGDLSVYWYQQSLDQGLQFLIQYYNGEERAKGNILERFSAQQFPDLHSELNLSSLELGDSALYFCASSLLSSGDYGYTFGSGTRLTVV.

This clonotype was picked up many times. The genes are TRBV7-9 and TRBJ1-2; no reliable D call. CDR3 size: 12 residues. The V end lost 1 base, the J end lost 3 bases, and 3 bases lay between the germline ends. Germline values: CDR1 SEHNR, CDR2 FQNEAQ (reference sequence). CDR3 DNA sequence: TGTGCCAGCAGCTTAGAATACTATGGCTACACCTTC. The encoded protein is CASSLEYYGYTF.

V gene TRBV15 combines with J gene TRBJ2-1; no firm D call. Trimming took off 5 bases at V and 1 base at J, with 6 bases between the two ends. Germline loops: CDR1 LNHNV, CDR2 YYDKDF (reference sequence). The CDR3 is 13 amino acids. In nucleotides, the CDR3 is TGTGCCACCAGCCTTGGGTCCTACAATGAGCAGTTCTTC. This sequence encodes CATSLGSYNEQFF. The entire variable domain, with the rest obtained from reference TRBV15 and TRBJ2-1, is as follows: DAMVIQNPRYQVTQFGKPVTLSCSQTLNHNVMYWYQQKSSQAPKLLFHYYDKDFNNEADTPDNFQSRRPNTSFCFLDIRSPGLGDTAMYLCATSLGSYNEQFFGPGTRLTVL.

CDR3 coding DNA: TGTGCCAGCAGTCCTCGTTGGGGACAGGAAGAGACCCAGTACTTC. Translation gives CASSPRWGQEETQYF. The chain uses TRBV12-3 or TRBV12-4 and TRBJ2-5; 8 bases agree with TRBD1. The V gene end was trimmed by 5 bases and the J gene end by 3 bases; junction bases not matched to a gene: 8. CDR3 length equals 15 residues.

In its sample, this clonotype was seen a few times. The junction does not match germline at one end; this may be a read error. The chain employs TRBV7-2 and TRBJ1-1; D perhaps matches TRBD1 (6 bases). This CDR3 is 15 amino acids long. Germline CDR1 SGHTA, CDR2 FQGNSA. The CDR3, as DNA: TGCGCCAGCAGCACTCAGGGGCCCCGGAACACTGAAGCTTTCTTT. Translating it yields CASSTQGPRNTEAFF. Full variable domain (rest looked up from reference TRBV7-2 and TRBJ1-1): GAGVSQSPSNKVTEKGKDVELRCDPISGHTALYWYRQSLGQGLEFLIYFQGNSAPDKSGLPSDRFSAERTGGSVSTLTIQRTQQEDSAVYLCASSTQGPRNTEAFFGQGTRLTVV.

The DNA of the CDR3 is TGTGCCATCAGTGAGACCCGGACAGGGAATAAAGCTTTCTTT. Residues: CAISETRTGNKAFF. The V and J genes are TRBV10-3 and TRBJ1-1; 8 bases match TRBD1. V shed 2 bases and J 9 bases; nucleotides not matched to a gene: 8. This CDR3 has 14 amino acids. Germline V CDR1 and CDR2: ENHRY, SYGVKD.

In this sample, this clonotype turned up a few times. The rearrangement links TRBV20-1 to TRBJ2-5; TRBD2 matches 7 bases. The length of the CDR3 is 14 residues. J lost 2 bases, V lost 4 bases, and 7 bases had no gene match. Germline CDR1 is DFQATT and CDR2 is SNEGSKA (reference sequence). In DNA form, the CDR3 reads TGCAGTGCTACTAAGGGACTACGTCAAGAGACCCAGTACTTC. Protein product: CSATKGLRQETQYF.

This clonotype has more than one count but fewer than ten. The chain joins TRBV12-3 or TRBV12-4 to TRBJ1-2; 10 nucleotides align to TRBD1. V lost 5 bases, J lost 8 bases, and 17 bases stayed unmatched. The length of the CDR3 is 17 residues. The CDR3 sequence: CASSPSQLRQGARGYTF. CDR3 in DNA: TGTGCCAGCAGTCCATCTCAACTCCGACAGGGGGCGAGGGGCTACACCTTC.

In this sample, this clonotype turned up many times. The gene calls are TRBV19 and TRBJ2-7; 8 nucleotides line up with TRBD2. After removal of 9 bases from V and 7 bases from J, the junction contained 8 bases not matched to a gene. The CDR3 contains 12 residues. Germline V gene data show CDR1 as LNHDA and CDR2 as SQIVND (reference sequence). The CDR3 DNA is TGTGCCAGCCAAAGCGGGAGTAGGGAGCAGTACTTC. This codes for CASQSGSREQYF.

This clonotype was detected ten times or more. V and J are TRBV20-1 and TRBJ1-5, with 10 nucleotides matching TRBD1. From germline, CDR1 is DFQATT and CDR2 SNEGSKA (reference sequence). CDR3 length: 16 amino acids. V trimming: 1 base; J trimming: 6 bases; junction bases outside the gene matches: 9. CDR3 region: CSARGMDRGFGQPQHF. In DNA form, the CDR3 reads TGCAGTGCTAGAGGGATGGACAGGGGGTTCGGTCAGCCCCAGCATTTT.

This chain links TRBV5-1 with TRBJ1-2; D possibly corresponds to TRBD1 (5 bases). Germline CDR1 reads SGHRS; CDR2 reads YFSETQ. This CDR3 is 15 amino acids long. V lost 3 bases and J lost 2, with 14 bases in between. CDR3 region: CASSWAGDGNYGYTF. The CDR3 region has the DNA TGCGCCAGCAGCTGGGCCGGGGACGGAAACTATGGCTACACCTTC. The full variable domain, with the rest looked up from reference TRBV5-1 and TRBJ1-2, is KAGVTQTPRYLIKTRGQQVTLSCSPISGHRSVSWYQQTPGQGLQFLFEYFSETQRNKGNFPGRFSGRQFSNSRSEMNVSTLELGDSALYLCASSWAGDGNYGYTFGSGTRLTVV.